This entry concerns a single TCR beta chain. This specimen belongs to a study of blood T cell repertoires in COVID-19. In germline, CDR1 is SNHLY, CDR2 FYNNEI. The CDR3 contains 15 residues. V trimming: 7 bases; J trimming: 6 bases; junction bases outside the gene matches: 9. Produced via immunoSEQ multiplex PCR; TCRdb's table is partial and in-frame only. The table records around 250,000 clones, 65% to 90% of them present only once. This chain links TRBV2 with TRBJ2-1; 10 bases are shared with TRBD2. The sequenced material came from PBMCs or T cells enriched from blood (not recorded which). This receptor was identified in a man younger than 35 who had recovered from COVID-19. The CDR3: CASTVGLAVPNEQFF. The CDR3, as DNA: TGTGCCAGCACCGTCGGACTAGCGGTTCCCAATGAGCAGTTCTTC.